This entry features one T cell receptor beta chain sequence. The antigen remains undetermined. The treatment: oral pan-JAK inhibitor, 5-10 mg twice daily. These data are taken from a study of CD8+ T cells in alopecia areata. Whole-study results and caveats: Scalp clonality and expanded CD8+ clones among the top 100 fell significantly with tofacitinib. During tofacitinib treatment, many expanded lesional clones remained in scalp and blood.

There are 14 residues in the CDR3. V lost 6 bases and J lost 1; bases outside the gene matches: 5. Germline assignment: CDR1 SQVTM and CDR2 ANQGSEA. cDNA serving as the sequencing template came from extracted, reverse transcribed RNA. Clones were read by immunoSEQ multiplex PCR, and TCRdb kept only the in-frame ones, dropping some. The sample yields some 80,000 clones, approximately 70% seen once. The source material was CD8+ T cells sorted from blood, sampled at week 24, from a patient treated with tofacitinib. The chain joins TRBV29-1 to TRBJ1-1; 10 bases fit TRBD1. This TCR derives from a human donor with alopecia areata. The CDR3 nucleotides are TGCAGCGTCTCCGGGACAGGGGCGAACACTGAAGCTTTCTTT. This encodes CSVSGTGANTEAFF.